Below are 26 T cell receptor beta chains sequenced from a single sample in a study of cytomegalovirus exposure and HLA in healthy donors. The PCR ran on 60 Vbeta and 13 Jbeta primers. TCRdb's copy holds only in-frame clones and misses some; the assay was immunoSEQ multiplex PCR. The sample gives around 160,000 clones, roughly 79% of which show up once; approximately 6.9% is in the top ten. Specimen: PBMCs. The source is a middle-aged woman in good health and CMV-seropositive.

The rearrangement links TRBV5-1 to TRBJ1-1, with D perhaps matching TRBD1 (6 bases). Deletions cut 3 bases from V and 5 bases from J, with 14 bases between. Germline CDR1 and CDR2: SGHRS and YFSETQ. There are 14 residues in the CDR3. The CDR3 DNA follows: TGCGCCAGCAGCTACCAACAGGGTAGGACTGAAGCTTTCTTT. Residues: CASSYQQGRTEAFF.

This chain links TRBV18 with TRBJ1-1; D unresolved. There are 14 residues in the CDR3. V lost 1 base, J lost 4 bases, and 10 bases lay in between. Germline lookup yields CDR1 KGHSH and CDR2 LQKENI. CDR3 sequence (DNA): TGTGCCAGCTCACCACTAGGAGGGAGCACTGAAGCTTTCTTT. It specifies CASSPLGGSTEAFF.

The chain couples TRBV18 to TRBJ2-1; the D is unclear. The CDR3 has 17 amino acids. Trimming left V 3 bases short and J 0 bases short, with 15 bases between. Germline loops: CDR1 KGHSH, CDR2 LQKENI. CDR3 loop: CASSPPNSKSSYNEQFF. As DNA, the CDR3 is TGTGCCAGCTCACCTCCGAATTCGAAGAGCTCCTACAATGAGCAGTTCTTC.

This rearrangement joins TRBV18 to TRBJ2-2, with TRBD1 identical over 8 bases. This CDR3 comprises 18 residues. CDR1 KGHSH and CDR2 LQKENI come from the germline V gene. Trimming at V came to 0 bases and at J to 1 base, leaving 7 bases not matched to a gene. CDR3 sequence: CASSPPLKGTGNTGELFF. The CDR3 DNA reads as TGTGCCAGCTCACCACCTCTCAAGGGGACAGGGAACACCGGGGAGCTGTTTTTT.

The V call is TRBV6-1, the J call TRBJ1-2, with 7 bases that match TRBD1. The V segment lost 3 bases and the J segment 8 bases; nucleotides outside the gene matches: 6. CDR1 MNHNS and CDR2 SASEGT come from the germline V gene. This CDR3 spans 13 amino acids. CDR3 in amino acids: CASSDQGQIGYTF. The DNA for the CDR3 is TGTGCCAGCAGTGATCAGGGACAGATAGGCTACACCTTC.

The rearrangement joins TRBV4-2 to TRBJ2-3; D perhaps matches TRBD1 (6 bases). V was shortened by 1 base and J by 5 bases, with 7 bases between the two germline ends. The CDR3 runs to 13 residues. Germline CDR1 and CDR2: LGHNA and YNFKEQ. In nucleotides, the CDR3 is TGTGCCAGCAGCCAAGTGACAGGAGATACGCAGTATTTT. Protein sequence: CASSQVTGDTQYF.

CDR3 bases: TGTGCCAGCAGCAGGGAGGGCGGATATGGCTACACCTTC. Translated: CASSREGGYGYTF. This chain connects TRBV6-4 to TRBJ1-2; tentatively, D is TRBD1 (5 bases). In germline, CDR1 is MRHNA, CDR2 SNTAGT. The CDR3 totals 13 residues. V was trimmed by 6 bases and J by 5 bases, leaving 13 bases between them.

The chain is built from TRBV13 and TRBJ1-4; D might be TRBD1 (6 bases). Germline CDR1 is PRHDT and CDR2 is FYEKMQ (reference sequence). The CDR3 spans 16 residues. Trimming took 2 bases from V and 0 from J, leaving 10 bases between them. In DNA, the CDR3 is TGTGCCAGCAGCTTATCGGGGGGCGCAACTAATGAAAAACTGTTTTTT. Translated: CASSLSGGATNEKLFF.

V usage is TRBV11-2 and J usage is TRBJ1-2; no clear D. This CDR3 is built from 13 residues. Germline-derived CDR1 and CDR2 are SGHAT and FQNNGV. Trimming pared 5 bases from V and 0 bases from J, leaving 7 bases between. Here the CDR3 DNA reads TGTGCCAGCAGCCCTGTCTCTAACTATGGCTACACCTTC. Amino acids: CASSPVSNYGYTF.

The V gene is TRBV7-2, the J gene TRBJ1-2; a possible D gene is TRBD1 (5 bases). Germline V gene sequence: CDR1 SGHTA, CDR2 FQGNSA. The CDR3 loop spans 17 amino acids. V dropped 5 bases and J dropped 1 base, with 20 bases sitting between them. The CDR3 spells CASSLLRGGPYNYGYTF. The DNA for the CDR3 is TGTGCCAGCAGCCTATTAAGGGGCGGACCCTATAACTATGGCTACACCTTC.

V gene TRBV9 combines with J gene TRBJ2-2; TRBD1 is a possible D gene (5 bases). CDR3 length equals 16 residues. Germline-derived CDR1 and CDR2 are SGDLS and YYNGEE. With 3 bases removed from V and 1 base from J, the gap between germline ends came to 13 bases. For the CDR3, the DNA is TGTGCCAGCAGCGAGCGACAGTTTCTGAACACCGGGGAGCTGTTTTTT. This codes for CASSERQFLNTGELFF.

Only a few counts were recorded for this clone. The CDR3 is CAISESGEGQPQHF. The CDR3 DNA follows: TGTGCCATCAGTGAGTCAGGGGAGGGACAGCCCCAGCATTTT. This chain connects TRBV10-3 to TRBJ1-5; D is perhaps TRBD1 (5 bases). The CDR3 is 14 amino acids. V lost 0 bases, J lost 7 bases, and 10 bases lay in between. Per germline, CDR1 ENHRY and CDR2 SYGVKD.

The rearrangement uses TRBV12-5 and TRBJ1-2; D might be TRBD1 (6 bases). Trimming removed 3 bases from V and 12 bases from J, with 14 bases in between. The CDR3 is 12 amino acids. Germline loops: CDR1 LGHNT, CDR2 FRNRAP. The chain's CDR3 is CASGFQTGPHTF. The CDR3 DNA sequence: TGTGCTAGTGGTTTTCAAACAGGGCCCCACACCTTC.

This chain uses TRBV6-1 with TRBJ1-2, with D uncertain. The CDR3 runs 14 residues. The V end was cut by 4 bases, the J end by 4 bases, with 13 bases between. Germline V gives CDR1 MNHNS, CDR2 SASEGT. This chain's CDR3 is CASSGKSAFYGYTF. The CDR3, as DNA: TGTGCCAGCAGTGGAAAAAGCGCCTTCTATGGCTACACCTTC.

This chain uses TRBV5-5 with TRBJ2-3; 15 nucleotides match TRBD2. The CDR3 consists of 15 residues. V shed 7 bases and J 2 bases; nucleotides not matched to a gene: 2. From germline, CDR1 is SGHKS and CDR2 YYEKEE (reference sequence). CDR3 protein: CASRTSGGDTDTQYF. CDR3 sequence (DNA): TGTGCCAGCCGGACTAGCGGGGGGGACACAGATACGCAGTATTTT.

The chain joins TRBV2 to TRBJ2-5, with 9 bases aligning to TRBD2. The CDR3 spans 15 residues. Trimming cost V 5 bases and J 1 base; bases outside gene matches: 5. CDR1 and CDR2 from the germline V gene are SNHLY and FYNNEI. CDR3 coding DNA: TGTGCCAGCAGTCCGATTAGCGGGGGCCAAGAGACCCAGTACTTC. Protein sequence: CASSPISGGQETQYF.

The chain uses TRBV5-6 and TRBJ1-4; 10 nucleotides match TRBD1. J lost 5 bases, V lost 2 bases, and 3 bases had no gene match. Germline CDR1 reads SGHDT; CDR2 reads YYEEEE. The length of the CDR3 is 15 residues. The CDR3 reads CASSLRTGGNEKLFF. The DNA for the CDR3 is TGTGCCAGCAGCTTACGGACAGGGGGGAATGAAAAACTGTTTTTT.

The rearrangement uses TRBV6-1 and TRBJ1-2, with a weak D call TRBD1 (5 bases). Looked up from germline, CDR1 is MNHNS and CDR2 is SASEGT. The ends were cut back, 2 bases at V and 2 bases at J, with 9 bases in the middle. The CDR3 length is 14 residues. The CDR3, as DNA: TGTGCCAGCAGTGAAATGGGGCAGAACTATGGCTACACCTTC. Residues: CASSEMGQNYGYTF.

This chain connects TRBV2 to TRBJ1-2, with 8 bases matching TRBD1. The V and J ends lost 6 bases and 2 bases, in that order; junction bases with no gene match: 5. The CDR3 covers 14 residues. Germline values: CDR1 SNHLY, CDR2 FYNNEI. In DNA form, the CDR3 reads TGTGCCAGCAGCCTTCGACAGGGGAACTATGGCTACACCTTC. Protein product: CASSLRQGNYGYTF.

The V and J genes are TRBV6-5 and TRBJ2-1; D gene uncertain. The CDR3 contains 14 residues. Trimming removed 0 bases at V and 3 bases at J, with 6 bases between. CDR1 MNHEY and CDR2 SVGAGI come from the germline V gene. CDR3 residues: CASSYSHIYNEQFF. The CDR3, as DNA: TGTGCCAGCAGTTACTCACATATCTACAATGAGCAGTTCTTC.

The chain uses TRBV19 and TRBJ2-7; the match to TRBD2 covers 11 bases. CDR3 length equals 12 residues. With 9 bases clipped from V and 3 bases from J, the junction kept 1 base outside the gene matches. Germline V gives CDR1 LNHDA, CDR2 SQIVND (reference sequence). CDR3 nucleotides: TGTGCCAGCGGGACTAGCGGCTACGAGCAGTACTTC. It codes for CASGTSGYEQYF.

This chain joins TRBV7-7 and TRBJ2-3; 7 bases align to TRBD2. Germline V gene sequence: CDR1 SSHAT, CDR2 FNYEAQ (reference sequence). Germline trimming cut 5 bases from V and 3 bases from J; bases unmatched to any gene: 5. The length of the CDR3 is 14 residues. The CDR3 sequence is CASSTGLVTDTQYF. In DNA, the CDR3 is TGTGCCAGCAGCACCGGACTAGTAACAGATACGCAGTATTTT. The full variable domain, completed using reference TRBV7-7 and TRBJ2-3, is GAGVSQSPRYKVTKRGQDVTLRCDPISSHATLYWYQQALGQGPEFLTYFNYEAQPDKSGLPSDRFSAERPEGSISTLTIQRTEQRDSAMYRCASSTGLVTDTQYFGPGTRLTVL.

This clone was counted once. The genes are TRBV5-1 and TRBJ2-7, with 7 bases that match TRBD2. The CDR3 is 15 amino acids. J was trimmed by 7 bases and V by 3 bases; bases with no gene match: 13. CDR1 is SGHRS and CDR2 is YFSETQ in the germline V gene. As DNA, the CDR3 is TGCGCCAGCAGCTGGGGGGGGAGCGGGGTAAGAGAGCAGTACTTC. This sequence encodes CASSWGGSGVREQYF.

The V and J genes are TRBV4-1 and TRBJ1-2, with D perhaps TRBD1 (6 bases). This CDR3 has 13 amino acids. The V and J ends lost 6 bases and 2 bases respectively, with 10 bases between them. The germline CDR1 and CDR2 sequences are MGHRA and YSYEKL. CDR3 protein: CASSPGQNYGYTF. In DNA form, the CDR3 reads TGCGCCAGCAGTCCTGGACAGAACTATGGCTACACCTTC.

This rearrangement joins TRBV29-1 to TRBJ1-2; D not resolved. Germline-derived CDR1 and CDR2 are SQVTM and ANQGSEA. Trimming stripped 7 bases from V and 3 bases from J, with 12 bases between. The CDR3 consists of 12 residues. CDR3 sequence reads: CSGTSLDYGYTF. CDR3 nucleotide sequence: TGCAGCGGTACGTCTTTAGACTATGGCTACACCTTC.

V usage is TRBV28 and J usage is TRBJ2-7; D is unclear. CDR3 length: 12 residues. Germline assignment: CDR1 MDHEN and CDR2 SYDVKM. Trimming removed 1 base from V and 9 bases from J, with 10 bases in between. As DNA, the CDR3 is TGTGCCAGCAGTTTATTCAGATCCCCGCAGTACTTC. Translated: CASSLFRSPQYF. Full variable domain (outside the CDR3, taken from reference TRBV28 and TRBJ2-7): DVKVTQSSRYLVKRTGEKVFLECVQDMDHENMFWYRQDPGLGLRLIYFSYDVKMKEKGDIPEGYSVSREKKERFSLILESASTNQTSMYLCASSLFRSPQYFGPGTRLTVT.